The 7 T cell receptor beta chains given below trace back to one sample, sequenced in a study of OX40 agonist ivuxolimab in advanced cancers. Generated by immunoSEQ multiplex PCR, the TCRdb table keeps only in-frame clones and is missing some. The sample shows tens of thousands of clones, approximately 90% of them seen only once. Here the sequenced sample was CD4+ or CD8+ T cells sorted from blood, taken in a trial of the OX40 agonist ivuxolimab. All receptors derive from an adult with an advanced solid tumor such as melanoma, head and neck, liver or kidney cancer.

The chain joins TRBV7-2 to TRBJ2-7; D gene unclear. There are 15 residues in the CDR3. CDR1 is SGHTA, CDR2 FQGNSA, per germline. V lost 1 base, J lost 2 bases, and 12 bases lay in between. CDR3 in DNA: TGTGCCAGCAGCTTAGTGTTCCAGTCTCCCTACGAGCAGTACTTC. This gives the protein CASSLVFQSPYEQYF.

The chain carries TRBV5-3 and TRBJ1-6; the match to TRBD1 covers 9 bases. TRBV5-3 is designated an ORF whose function remains uncertain. Trimming at V came to 1 base and at J to 4 bases, leaving 6 bases not matched to a gene. There are 17 residues in the CDR3. The CDR3: CARSLTTTGGYNSPLHF. The CDR3 DNA follows: TGTGCCAGAAGCTTGACGACGACAGGGGGGTATAATTCACCCCTCCACTTT.

The gene calls are TRBV5-4 and TRBJ2-7; no clear D gene. V was pared by 0 bases and J by 4 bases, with 20 bases between. This CDR3 spans 17 amino acids. The germline V gene has CDR1 SGHNT and CDR2 YYREEE (reference sequence). The CDR3 is CASSLAGVGWLKYEQYF. The DNA of the CDR3 is TGTGCCAGCAGCTTGGCGGGTGTAGGATGGTTGAAGTACGAGCAGTACTTC.

A single count supports this clone. This chain connects TRBV5-5 to TRBJ2-7; possibly TRBD1 for D (5 bases). V dropped 1 base and J dropped 1 base, with 15 bases sitting between them. The CDR3 length is 16 residues. Germline V gives CDR1 SGHKS, CDR2 YYEKEE (reference sequence). CDR3 DNA: TGTGCCAGCAGCTTGTCATGGGGCGAAGGGTCCTACGAGCAGTACGTC. This codes for CASSLSWGEGSYEQYV.

The V call is TRBV7-2, the J call TRBJ1-1; D gene ambiguous. The CDR3 is made up of 13 amino acids. Trimming removed 6 bases at V and 3 bases at J, with 11 bases between. Germline CDR1 is SGHTA and CDR2 is FQGNSA. The CDR3 coding sequence is TGTGCCAGCAGGAGCGGACGGTACACTGAAGCTTTCTTT. Protein sequence: CASRSGRYTEAFF.

V is TRBV19 and J is TRBJ1-1; no firm D call. Germline V CDR1 and CDR2: LNHDA, SQIVND (reference sequence). Trimming removed 2 bases at V and 2 bases at J, with 9 bases between. This CDR3 is 14 amino acids long. The CDR3 loop is CASSILPSNTEAFF. CDR3 DNA: TGTGCCAGTAGTATATTGCCCAGTAACACTGAAGCTTTCTTT.

This chain uses TRBV4-1 with TRBJ2-1, with D perhaps matching TRBD2 (7 bases). This CDR3 comprises 14 residues. V was clipped by 1 base and J by 8 bases, with 12 bases between them. From germline, CDR1 is MGHRA and CDR2 YSYEKL. The CDR3 region has the DNA TGCGCCAGCAGCCAAGTAGGGGGGGATCATGAGCAGTTCTTC. Protein: CASSQVGGDHEQFF.